This T cell receptor beta chain was found in a study of blood T cell repertoires in COVID-19. The wider study: The United States, Italy and Spain supplied acute and convalescent COVID-19 samples.

Original processing notes: From reference gene primer amplification, estimates of nucleated cell counts were derived. Only in-frame clones appear in the TCRdb table, and some are missing; sequencing was by immunoSEQ multiplex PCR. V and J calls and clone size are those listed in that table; D and trimming were worked out from the DNA. Among roughly 49,000 clones listed, just over 90% were seen once. Followed longitudinally, the Seattle patients had been enrolled during active infection. The CDR3 covers 15 residues. Germline CDR1 reads LNHDA; CDR2 reads SQIVND (reference sequence). The ends were cut back, 5 bases at V and 7 bases at J, with 20 bases in the middle.

This TCR was recovered from a man between 60 and 70 years old with COVID-19, enrolled during active disease. Source material: peripheral blood. The chain links TRBV19 to TRBJ1-1; maybe TRBD1 (6 bases). CDR3 amino acids: CASSSRRQARVEAFF. As DNA, the CDR3 is TGTGCCAGTAGTTCCCGTCGACAGGCACGGGTTGAAGCTTTCTTT.